Each of the 22 T cell receptor beta chains below was sequenced from the same sample in a study of CD8+ T cells in alopecia areata listed by TCRdb under 2018. The sample's time point, from its label and the paper: baseline before oral tofacitinib. The library was obtained by the immunoSEQ multiplex PCR assay. RNA was extracted from all samples and reverse transcribed into cDNA as template for TCR sequencing. In its TCRdb copy, this immuneACCESS table keeps in-frame sequences only and misses some clones. Where compared with another copy, unresolved V genes explain less than half of these, and the others have no known cause. Within this sample are about 180,000 clones, with 65% to 75% of them counted one time only. The ten largest clones take up roughly 11% of the sample. Sequences were derived from CD8+ T cells sorted from blood, sampled at week 0. These receptors came from a human donor with alopecia areata.

V usage is TRBV4-1 and J usage is TRBJ2-5; the match to TRBD2 covers 7 bases. The CDR3 covers 11 residues. J gave up 5 bases and V 8 bases, and 2 bases lay outside the gene matches. Germline assignment: CDR1 MGHRA and CDR2 YSYEKL. CDR3 coding DNA: TGCGCCAGCTCCGGGGGGGAGACCCAGTACTTC. It specifies CASSGGETQYF.

The chain uses TRBV5-1 and TRBJ2-7; 7 nucleotides align to TRBD1. The germline CDR1 and CDR2 sequences are SGHRS and YFSETQ. The ends lost 3 bases at V and 3 bases at J; junction bases unmatched: 6. This CDR3 has 14 residues. Here the CDR3 reads CASSYGQVDYEQYF. For the CDR3, the DNA is TGCGCCAGCAGCTACGGACAGGTAGACTACGAGCAGTACTTC.

The J gene is TRBJ1-5, the V gene TRBV4-1, with D possibly TRBD1 on 5 matching bases. Per germline, CDR1 MGHRA and CDR2 YSYEKL. Trimming removed 0 bases from V and 7 bases from J, with 10 bases in between. The CDR3 covers 14 residues. The CDR3: CASSQESQGQPQHF. DNA of the CDR3: TGCGCCAGCAGCCAAGAGTCGCAGGGCCAGCCCCAGCATTTT.

This clone was found a few times. The genes are TRBV4-1 and TRBJ2-7; D not certain. The length of the CDR3 is 12 residues. The V and J ends lost 0 bases and 6 bases respectively, with 6 bases between them. CDR1 and CDR2 from the germline V gene are MGHRA and YSYEKL. CDR3 nucleotide sequence: TGCGCCAGCAGCCAAGATGGAAGCGAGCAGTACTTC. Protein product: CASSQDGSEQYF.

The V call is TRBV30, the J call TRBJ2-7, with 9 bases identical to TRBD1. This CDR3 region has 16 residues. V lost 0 bases to trimming and J lost 3 bases; unmatched junction nucleotides: 9. Germline-derived CDR1 and CDR2 are GTSNPN and SVGIG (reference sequence). Here the CDR3 DNA reads TGTGCCTGGAGTGTACCACCCGGGACAGGGTACTACGAGCAGTACTTC. Translating it yields CAWSVPPGTGYYEQYF. The full variable domain, in which reference TRBV30 and TRBJ2-7 provide the parts outside the CDR3, is SQTIHQWPATLVQPVGSPLSLECTVEGTSNPNLYWYRQAAGRGLQLLFYSVGIGQISSEVPQNLSASRPQDRQFILSSKKLLLSDSGFYLCAWSVPPGTGYYEQYFGPGTRLTVT.

V and J are TRBV4-1 and TRBJ2-7, with TRBD1 matching 7 bases. V lost 4 bases, J lost 7 bases, and 10 bases stayed unmatched. The CDR3 contains 14 residues. Germline values: CDR1 MGHRA, CDR2 YSYEKL. As DNA, the CDR3 is TGCGCCAGCAGCCCCCCCGGACAGGAGGCTGAGCAGTACTTC. Protein sequence: CASSPPGQEAEQYF.

The CDR3 sequence: CASSPIRIGVETQYF. The DNA of the CDR3 is TGTGCCAGCAGCCCAATCCGGATAGGGGTGGAGACCCAGTACTTC. This chain links TRBV6-5 with TRBJ2-5, with a tentative D call TRBD1 (5 bases). The germline CDR1 and CDR2 sequences are MNHEY and SVGAGI. The CDR3 covers 15 residues. V shed 6 bases and J shed 5 bases, with 19 bases lying between them.

This chain connects TRBV9 to TRBJ1-2, with a weak D call TRBD1 (6 bases). CDR3 length equals 14 residues. Germline V gene sequence: CDR1 SGDLS, CDR2 YYNGEE. Deletions cut 5 bases from V and 0 bases from J, with 11 bases between. The CDR3, as DNA: TGTGCCAGCAGAACCCAGGGGACTAACTATGGCTACACCTTC. Protein sequence: CASRTQGTNYGYTF.

This clone was found once. This chain links TRBV6-5 with TRBJ2-1; maybe TRBD1 (6 bases). The CDR3 length is 12 residues. The germline CDR1 and CDR2 sequences are MNHEY and SVGAGI. V shed 5 bases and J shed 8 bases, with 10 bases lying between them. The DNA for the CDR3 is TGTGCCAGCAGTAAACAGGGCTATGAGCAGTTCTTC. Its protein is CASSKQGYEQFF.

This chain links TRBV9 with TRBJ1-1; 8 positions agree with TRBD1. In germline, CDR1 is SGDLS, CDR2 YYNGEE. The CDR3 is 14 amino acids. V trimming: 3 bases; J trimming: 5 bases; junction bases outside the gene matches: 6. CDR3 amino acids: CASSDRGSSTEAFF. CDR3 coding DNA: TGTGCCAGCAGCGACAGGGGGTCTAGTACTGAAGCTTTCTTT.

A few counts support this clone. The chain's CDR3 is CATSPPGGNQPQHF. CDR3 sequence (DNA): TGTGCCACCAGCCCCCCAGGGGGCAATCAGCCCCAGCATTTT. J is TRBJ1-5 and V is TRBV15, with D possibly TRBD1 on 6 matching bases. CDR1 and CDR2 (germline): LNHNV, YYDKDF (reference sequence). V lost 5 bases and J 2 bases, leaving 10 bases between the germline ends. CDR3 length: 14 residues.

The chain carries TRBV2 and TRBJ1-5; weak D call: TRBD1 (6 bases). This CDR3 spans 16 amino acids. V lost 8 bases and J 1 base, leaving 18 bases between the germline ends. CDR1 and CDR2 from the germline V gene are SNHLY and FYNNEI. CDR3 DNA: TGTGCCAGCGTCGGGGGGGCTCCGTGGAGCAATCAGCCCCAGCATTTT. Its translation is CASVGGAPWSNQPQHF.

A single count supports this clone. This rearrangement joins TRBV27 to TRBJ2-7; 8 nucleotides align to TRBD2. V was pared by 6 bases and J by 3 bases, with 4 bases of the junction left unmatched. This CDR3 is built from 13 residues. From germline, CDR1 is MNHEY and CDR2 SMNVEV (reference sequence). CDR3: CASSLAGLYEQYF. The CDR3 coding sequence is TGTGCCAGCAGCTTAGCGGGGCTCTACGAGCAGTACTTC.

The chain links TRBV7-9 to TRBJ1-2; the match to TRBD1 covers 9 bases. The V gene's germline CDR1 is SEHNR and CDR2 FQNEAQ (reference sequence). CDR3 length: 15 amino acids. V lost 8 bases and J lost 5; bases outside the gene matches: 12. CDR3 coding DNA: TGTGCCAGCGAAGCCGGGACAGGGATCAGATATGGCTACACCTTC. Its protein is CASEAGTGIRYGYTF. Based on the CDR3 plus reference TRBV7-9 and TRBJ1-2, the full variable domain is DTGVSQNPRHKITKRGQNVTFRCDPISEHNRLYWYRQTLGQGPEFLTYFQNEAQLEKSRLLSDRFSAERPKGSFSTLEIQRTEQGDSAMYLCASEAGTGIRYGYTFGSGTRLTVV.

This chain connects TRBV11-2 to TRBJ1-1, with D perhaps TRBD1 (6 bases). Per germline, CDR1 SGHAT and CDR2 FQNNGV. CDR3 size: 13 residues. The germline V and J ends were trimmed by 4 bases and 1 base, with 7 bases remaining between them. The CDR3 here is CASSSQGNTEAFF. As DNA, the CDR3 is TGTGCCAGCAGCTCACAGGGGAACACTGAAGCTTTCTTT. The full variable domain, rest sourced from reference TRBV11-2 and TRBJ1-1, is EAGVAQSPRYKIIEKRQSVAFWCNPISGHATLYWYQQILGQGPKLLIQFQNNGVVDDSQLPKDRFSAERLKGVDSTLKIQPAKLEDSAVYLCASSSQGNTEAFFGQGTRLTVV.

The CDR3 nucleotides are TGTGCCAGCAGTAGTGACAGGGGGTATTCACCCCTCCACTTT. This translates into CASSSDRGYSPLHF. This rearrangement joins TRBV2 to TRBJ1-6; 9 nucleotides align to TRBD1. The germline gives CDR1 SNHLY, CDR2 FYNNEI. Unmatched junction bases numbered 4, after V lost 5 bases and J lost 8 bases. The CDR3 covers 14 residues.

V usage is TRBV6-6 and J usage is TRBJ2-1, with TRBD1 identical over 9 bases. This CDR3 has 15 amino acids. Germline V gene lookup returns CDR1 MNHNY and CDR2 SVGAGI (reference sequence). V lost 4 bases to trimming and J lost 8 bases; unmatched junction nucleotides: 9. CDR3 amino acids: CASSSTGTGWDEQFF. CDR3 DNA: TGTGCCAGCAGTTCAACCGGGACAGGGTGGGATGAGCAGTTCTTC.

This clone was found a few times. The genes are TRBV9 and TRBJ1-2; D perhaps matches TRBD1 (6 bases). The CDR3 covers 15 residues. Per the germline V gene, CDR1 is SGDLS and CDR2 is YYNGEE. The V gene lost 6 bases and the J gene lost 4 bases, with 19 bases spanning the gap. This CDR3 reads CASIPMGHLFYGYTF. CDR3 sequence (DNA): TGTGCCAGCATCCCAATGGGACACCTTTTCTATGGCTACACCTTC.

The chain has TRBV10-3 and TRBJ2-3, with a weak D call TRBD2 (6 bases). Trimming removed 7 bases at V and 4 bases at J, with 15 bases between. There are 14 residues in the CDR3. Germline-derived CDR1 and CDR2 are ENHRY and SYGVKD. CDR3 sequence (DNA): TGTGCCATCACCGAAGGAGGGTTCCCAGATACGCAGTATTTT. Translating gives CAITEGGFPDTQYF.

The genes are TRBV13 and TRBJ2-3, with D unresolved. The germline CDR1 and CDR2 sequences are PRHDT and FYEKMQ (reference sequence). V was trimmed by 5 bases and J by 2 bases, leaving 5 bases between them. This CDR3 spans 12 amino acids. The chain's CDR3 is CASSTNTDTQYF. The CDR3 DNA sequence: TGTGCCAGCAGCACGAACACAGATACGCAGTATTTT.

The chain carries TRBV25-1 and TRBJ2-6, with D possibly being TRBD2 (6 bases). The CDR3 extends over 17 amino acids. V lost 7 bases and J 1 base, leaving 17 bases between the germline ends. Looked up from germline, CDR1 is MGHDK and CDR2 is SYGVNS. The CDR3 DNA reads as TGTGCCAGCAAGTTGGGGGGTTCTTCATCTGGGGCCAACGTCCTGACTTTC. Translated: CASKLGGSSSGANVLTF. The full variable domain, in which reference TRBV25-1 and TRBJ2-6 provide the parts outside the CDR3, is EADIYQTPRYLVIGTGKKITLECSQTMGHDKMYWYQQDPGMELHLIHYSYGVNSTEKGDLSSESTVSRIRTEHFPLTLESARPSHTSQYLCASKLGGSSSGANVLTFGAGSRLTVL.

This chain joins TRBV5-6 and TRBJ1-2; 7 bases are a match to TRBD1. CDR1 and CDR2 (germline): SGHDT, YYEEEE. This CDR3 has 14 amino acids. After removal of 4 bases from V and 3 bases from J, the junction contained 6 bases not matched to a gene. The CDR3 DNA sequence: TGTGCCAGCAGCGAGGGGACAGCCTACTATGGCTACACCTTC. Amino acids: CASSEGTAYYGYTF.